Following are 9 T cell receptor beta chains from one sample sequenced in a study of blood T cells in healthy people across ages. Using a J-beta primer mix together with a sample-barcoded 5' primer, a second PCR was run for about 6 to 11 cycles. Using its own MiXCR run on the 5' RACE reads, TCRdb lists one record per CDR3 protein. The table shows about 680,000 distinct CDR3 sequences, with about half occurring only once. The material sequenced was blood. All receptors come from a woman aged 55-70 years in good health.

V and J are TRBV20-1 and TRBJ1-2, with D possibly being TRBD1 (6 bases). The CDR3 spans 15 residues. V lost 0 bases and J 5 bases, leaving 16 bases between the germline ends. CDR1 DFQATT and CDR2 SNEGSKA come from the germline V gene (reference sequence). The CDR3 spells CSARDRTGNRYGYTF. The DNA of the CDR3 is TGCAGTGCTAGAGATCGTACAGGGAATAGGTATGGCTACACCTTC.

This clonotype has just a few counts. This chain uses TRBV9 with TRBJ2-7; no firm D call. V was shortened by 3 bases and J by 0 bases, with 10 bases between the two germline ends. Per germline, CDR1 SGDLS and CDR2 YYNGEE. There are 14 residues in the CDR3. The CDR3 sequence: CASSGSVSSYEQYF. CDR3 sequence (DNA): TGTGCCAGCAGCGGATCCGTTAGCTCCTACGAGCAGTACTTC.

The genes are TRBV7-2 and TRBJ1-5; D remains ambiguous. This CDR3 region has 13 residues. Trimming shortened V by 5 bases and J by 7 bases, and 12 bases separated the two germline ends. Germline V CDR1 and CDR2: SGHTA, FQGNSA. This CDR3 reads CASSLNPPQPQHF. The CDR3 bases are TGTGCCAGCAGCCTGAATCCCCCCCAGCCCCAGCATTTT. The full variable domain, in which reference TRBV7-2 and TRBJ1-5 provide the parts outside the CDR3, is GAGVSQSPSNKVTEKGKDVELRCDPISGHTALYWYRQSLGQGLEFLIYFQGNSAPDKSGLPSDRFSAERTGGSVSTLTIQRTQQEDSAVYLCASSLNPPQPQHFGDGTRLSIL.

This rearrangement joins TRBV10-3 to TRBJ2-1; 10 nucleotides line up with TRBD2. The CDR3 runs 13 residues. The trim removed 10 bases at V and 5 bases at J, leaving 5 bases unmatched. Germline CDR1 is ENHRY and CDR2 is SYGVKD. The CDR3 region has the DNA TGTGCCACCGGACTAGCGGATAACAATGAGCAGTTCTTC. The encoded protein is CATGLADNNEQFF.

This sequence joins TRBV9 and TRBJ2-3; possible D gene TRBD2, 7 bases. Germline CDR1 and CDR2: SGDLS and YYNGEE. V dropped 4 bases and J dropped 2 bases, with 14 bases sitting between them. This CDR3 spans 15 amino acids. This chain's CDR3 is CASSLGGGTTDTQYF. As DNA, the CDR3 is TGTGCCAGCAGCCTAGGGGGGGGGACCACAGATACGCAGTATTTT.

V usage is TRBV29-1 and J usage is TRBJ2-7; D may correspond to TRBD1 or TRBD2 (5 bases each). CDR3 size: 13 residues. V lost 3 bases to trimming and J lost 0 bases, with 9 bases between them. Germline-derived CDR1 and CDR2 are SQVTM and ANQGSEA. The CDR3 region has the DNA TGCAGCGTTGAGGGAGACAGCTCCTACGAGCAGTACTTC. Its protein product is CSVEGDSSYEQYF.

This clonotype was counted only a few times. The rearrangement links TRBV10-3 to TRBJ2-3; D is perhaps TRBD1 or TRBD2 (5 bases each). CDR1 is ENHRY and CDR2 is SYGVKD in the germline V gene. V was shortened by 6 bases and J by 6 bases, with 16 bases between the two germline ends. The CDR3 loop spans 14 amino acids. The CDR3 sequence is CAIRGNVGEDTQYF. As DNA, the CDR3 is TGTGCCATCAGGGGAAACGTGGGGGAGGATACGCAGTATTTT.

The rearrangement uses TRBV12-3 or TRBV12-4 and TRBJ2-7, with 8 bases lining up with TRBD2. With V trimmed by 1 base and J by 2 bases, 7 bases remained unmatched. This CDR3 is 16 amino acids long. The DNA for the CDR3 is TGTGCCAGCAGTTTAGGGGGACTAGGAACTACCTACGAGCAGTACTTC. Translated: CASSLGGLGTTYEQYF.

This clonotype was detected ten times or more. J is TRBJ2-5 and V is TRBV6-2 or TRBV6-3; D gene uncertain. V dropped 6 bases and J dropped 5 bases, with 10 bases sitting between them. The V gene's germline CDR1 is MNHEY and CDR2 SVGEGT. This CDR3 has 12 residues. CDR3 nucleotides: TGTGCCAGCAGGGGGTCGGCGGAGACCCAGTACTTC. This sequence encodes CASRGSAETQYF.